A single sample gave rise to the 32 T cell receptor beta chains below, sequenced in a study of blood T cell repertoires in COVID-19. Some clones are missing from TCRdb's copy, which holds only in-frame ones; the method was immunoSEQ multiplex PCR. Here the sample spans about 440,000 clones, roughly nine tenths being singletons. Sequencing was performed on PBMCs or T cells enriched from blood (not recorded which). These receptors all come from a woman aged 18 to 35 with acute COVID-19.

J is TRBJ1-1 and V is TRBV24-1; D remains ambiguous. The CDR3 is made up of 14 amino acids. Trimming removed 4 bases from V and 1 base from J, with 9 bases in between. Per germline, CDR1 KGHDR and CDR2 SFDVKD. CDR3 amino acids: CATSDETENTEAFF. DNA for the CDR3: TGTGCCACCAGTGACGAGACTGAGAACACTGAAGCTTTCTTT.

V usage is TRBV6-5 and J usage is TRBJ1-1; D uncertain. Per germline, CDR1 MNHEY and CDR2 SVGAGI. The CDR3 loop spans 15 amino acids. Trimming removed 6 bases from V and 1 base from J, with 15 bases in between. CDR3 region: CASSVTTQSNTEAFF. The CDR3 bases are TGTGCCAGCAGCGTAACGACACAGTCGAACACTGAAGCTTTCTTT.

J is TRBJ2-7 and V is TRBV28; TRBD2 is a possible D gene (6 bases). V was pared by 3 bases and J by 2 bases, with 14 bases between. Germline V gene sequence: CDR1 MDHEN, CDR2 SYDVKM. The CDR3 has 15 amino acids. CDR3 protein: CASSFWREPTYEQYF. The DNA for the CDR3 is TGTGCCAGCAGTTTTTGGAGGGAACCGACCTACGAGCAGTACTTC.

The chain joins TRBV10-1 to TRBJ2-2; 7 positions agree with TRBD1. The length of the CDR3 is 15 residues. V was pared by 0 bases and J by 4 bases, with 2 bases of the junction left unmatched. Germline values: CDR1 WNHNN, CDR2 SYGVQD (reference sequence). This CDR3 reads CASSESRTGTGELFF. The CDR3 DNA follows: TGCGCCAGCAGTGAGTCGAGGACAGGCACCGGGGAGCTGTTTTTT.

This rearrangement joins TRBV6-5 to TRBJ2-3, with a possible D match to TRBD2 (7 bases). The CDR3 length is 15 residues. Germline V CDR1 and CDR2: MNHEY, SVGAGI. V was pared by 3 bases and J by 4 bases, with 14 bases between. The chain's CDR3 is CASSYGGGGSDTQYF. The CDR3 DNA sequence: TGTGCCAGCAGTTATGGAGGGGGGGGATCAGATACGCAGTATTTT.

This clone was found once. The rearrangement links TRBV9 to TRBJ2-5, with TRBD2 matching over 8 bases. This CDR3 comprises 14 residues. The trim removed 4 bases at V and 3 bases at J, leaving 5 bases unmatched. The germline V gene encodes CDR1 SGDLS and CDR2 YYNGEE. The CDR3 DNA sequence: TGTGCCAGCAGCCCCCGGGGGGGGGAAGAGACCCAGTACTTC. Protein sequence: CASSPRGGEETQYF.

The rearrangement joins TRBV9 to TRBJ1-6; TRBD1 might be the D (6 bases). Germline-derived CDR1 and CDR2 are SGDLS and YYNGEE. V shed 0 bases and J shed 5 bases, with 9 bases lying between them. The CDR3 totals 15 residues. CDR3 sequence: CASSVDRANNSPLHF. The DNA of the CDR3 is TGTGCCAGCAGCGTAGACAGGGCGAATAATTCACCCCTCCACTTT.

V is TRBV5-1 and J is TRBJ2-3, with 8 bases that match TRBD1. V shed 4 bases, J shed 3 bases, and the junction held 7 bases outside the gene matches. Germline V gene data show CDR1 as SGHRS and CDR2 as YFSETQ. The CDR3 loop spans 15 amino acids. CDR3 nucleotides: TGCGCCAGCAGCGGGATGACAGGGGCGACAGATACGCAGTATTTT. Encoded protein: CASSGMTGATDTQYF.

The chain uses TRBV3-1 (or the pseudogene TRBV3-2) and TRBJ2-1; D not resolved. Germline V gene data show CDR1 as LGHDT and CDR2 as YNNKEL (reference sequence). The CDR3 is 14 residues long. Trimming took 0 bases from V and 6 from J, leaving 9 bases between them. The CDR3: CASSQDHELNEQFF. In DNA form, the CDR3 reads TGTGCCAGCAGCCAAGATCACGAACTCAATGAGCAGTTCTTC.

The rearrangement links TRBV3-1 (or the pseudogene TRBV3-2) to TRBJ1-1; D might be TRBD1 (5 bases). V was trimmed by 5 bases and J by 11 bases, leaving 12 bases between them. The CDR3 contains 11 residues. The germline V gene encodes CDR1 LGHDT and CDR2 YNNKEL (reference sequence). The CDR3, as DNA: TGTGCCAGCAGCGACAGCCTTGGCGCTTTCTTT. It specifies CASSDSLGAFF.

The rearrangement joins TRBV19 to TRBJ1-3; 7 bases line up with TRBD1. Germline V gene lookup returns CDR1 LNHDA and CDR2 SQIVND (reference sequence). There are 14 residues in the CDR3. Losses at the gene ends were 7 bases for V and 1 base for J; bases not matched to a gene: 4. CDR3 residues: CASNNRGSGNTIYF. The DNA of the CDR3 is TGTGCCAGTAATAACAGGGGATCTGGAAACACCATATATTTT.

The genes are TRBV9 and TRBJ2-1; unclear D gene. V gave up 4 bases and J gave up 7 bases, with 15 bases separating them. Germline CDR1 and CDR2: SGDLS and YYNGEE. This CDR3 is built from 14 residues. DNA of the CDR3: TGTGCCAGCAGCTTCCGGAGTCTTGAAAATGAGCAGTTCTTC. Translation gives CASSFRSLENEQFF.

The V gene is TRBV4-2, the J gene TRBJ2-2; TRBD1 matches 10 bases. Germline-derived CDR1 and CDR2 are LGHNA and YNFKEQ. Losses at the gene ends were 4 bases for V and 5 bases for J; bases not matched to a gene: 4. The CDR3 is made up of 15 amino acids. CDR3 loop: CASSPGTGDTGELFF. The CDR3 nucleotides read TGTGCCAGCAGCCCTGGGACAGGGGATACCGGGGAGCTGTTTTTT.

This chain connects TRBV3-1 (or the pseudogene TRBV3-2) to TRBJ1-1; maybe TRBD1 (5 bases). CDR1 and CDR2 from the germline V gene are LGHDT and YNNKEL (reference sequence). The CDR3 runs to 12 residues. V was cut by 0 bases and J by 11 bases, with 10 bases left in between. The CDR3 DNA is TGTGCCAGCAGCCAAGACGACAGAGCCGCTTTCTTT. Translation: CASSQDDRAAFF.

The rearrangement joins TRBV29-1 to TRBJ2-7; 7 positions agree with TRBD2. Germline loops: CDR1 SQVTM, CDR2 ANQGSEA. This CDR3 contains 13 residues. The V segment lost 6 bases and the J segment 1 base; nucleotides outside the gene matches: 6. The CDR3 nucleotides are TGCAGCGTCCGAGCGGGGAGTTCCTACGAGCAGTACTTC. It specifies CSVRAGSSYEQYF.

This chain links TRBV5-6 with TRBJ2-7, with D uncertain. CDR1 is SGHDT, CDR2 YYEEEE, per germline. This CDR3 contains 16 residues. The germline V and J ends were trimmed by 3 bases and 2 bases, with 18 bases remaining between them. The DNA for the CDR3 is TGTGCCAGCAGCTATGTTTTATGGCAGGTACCCTACGAGCAGTACTTC. Protein: CASSYVLWQVPYEQYF.

The gene calls are TRBV19 and TRBJ2-1; 8 bases match TRBD2. Germline loops: CDR1 LNHDA, CDR2 SQIVND (reference sequence). This CDR3 region has 15 residues. The trim removed 4 bases at V and 7 bases at J, leaving 9 bases unmatched. The CDR3 here is CASSTPGRGANEQFF. The CDR3 DNA reads as TGTGCCAGTAGTACCCCCGGGCGGGGGGCGAATGAGCAGTTCTTC.

V gene TRBV10-3 combines with J gene TRBJ1-3, with D perhaps matching TRBD1 (5 bases). The ends were cut back, 2 bases at V and 7 bases at J, with 15 bases in the middle. The length of the CDR3 is 15 residues. In germline, CDR1 is ENHRY, CDR2 SYGVKD. In nucleotides, the CDR3 is TGTGCCATCAGTGAGAGACAGTCTAATGGGAACACCATATATTTT. It yields the protein CAISERQSNGNTIYF.

This clone was counted between two and nine times. J is TRBJ2-5 and V is TRBV11-2, with TRBD2 matching 12 bases. Germline CDR1 and CDR2: SGHAT and FQNNGV. Losses at the gene ends were 5 bases for V and 5 bases for J; bases not matched to a gene: 9. CDR3 length equals 16 residues. The CDR3 sequence is CASSKLAGGGLETQYF. CDR3 DNA: TGTGCCAGCAGCAAACTAGCGGGAGGCGGGCTGGAGACCCAGTACTTC.

This clone was picked up a small number of times. The rearrangement links TRBV27 to TRBJ2-7; 12 bases align to TRBD1. The CDR3 contains 15 residues. Germline V CDR1 and CDR2: MNHEY, SMNVEV (reference sequence). Losses at the gene ends were 4 bases for V and 5 bases for J; bases not matched to a gene: 6. In DNA form, the CDR3 reads TGTGCCAGCAGTTCATGGGACAGGGGGCTTGACGAGCAGTACTTC. Its protein is CASSSWDRGLDEQYF.

The chain carries TRBV6-5 and TRBJ2-2; 9 nucleotides align to TRBD1. Germline V gives CDR1 MNHEY, CDR2 SVGAGI. The CDR3 spans 15 residues. V gave up 7 bases and J gave up 5 bases; unmatched junction bases: 8. The CDR3, as DNA: TGTGCCAGCACTACCTCGGACAGGGGAACCGGGGAGCTGTTTTTT. It is translated as CASTTSDRGTGELFF.

The V gene is TRBV7-8, the J gene TRBJ2-7; TRBD1 is a possible D gene (6 bases). The CDR3 consists of 14 residues. The V gene lost 3 bases and the J gene lost 4 bases, with 13 bases spanning the gap. CDR1 is SGHVS, CDR2 FQNEAQ, per germline. In nucleotides, the CDR3 is TGTGCCAGCAGCTTGCTGACAGGCCCTTACGAGCAGTACTTC. It yields the protein CASSLLTGPYEQYF. The variable domain in full, completed from reference TRBV7-8 and TRBJ2-7, reads GAGVSQSPRYKVAKRGQDVALRCDPISGHVSLFWYQQALGQGPEFLTYFQNEAQLDKSGLPSDRFFAERPEGSVSTLKIQRTQQEDSAVYLCASSLLTGPYEQYFGPGTRLTVT.

The chain carries TRBV6-6 and TRBJ2-7; D is perhaps TRBD1 (5 bases). The germline CDR1 and CDR2 sequences are MNHNY and SVGAGI (reference sequence). This CDR3 comprises 14 residues. Trimming removed 6 bases from V and 9 bases from J, with 21 bases in between. The CDR3 spells CASRITARVRGQYF. In DNA, the CDR3 is TGTGCCAGCAGGATTACGGCCAGGGTAAGAGGGCAGTACTTC.

J is TRBJ1-1 and V is TRBV3-1 (or the pseudogene TRBV3-2), with D possibly TRBD1 on 6 matching bases. Trimming pared 0 bases from V and 4 bases from J, leaving 12 bases between. The CDR3 is 15 residues long. CDR1 and CDR2 (germline): LGHDT, YNNKEL (reference sequence). The CDR3 sequence: CASSQDEQGFTEAFF. The CDR3 coding sequence is TGTGCCAGCAGCCAAGACGAACAGGGTTTCACTGAAGCTTTCTTT.

In this sample, this clone turned up a few times. The V gene is TRBV9, the J gene TRBJ1-1; the match to TRBD1 covers 7 bases. This CDR3 contains 14 residues. J lost 1 base, V lost 3 bases, and 3 bases had no gene match. The germline gives CDR1 SGDLS, CDR2 YYNGEE. The CDR3 loop reads CASSAQGGNTEAFF. For the CDR3, the DNA is TGTGCCAGCAGCGCCCAGGGGGGGAACACTGAAGCTTTCTTT.

J is TRBJ1-5 and V is TRBV19; 8 positions match TRBD1. J lost 8 bases, V lost 6 bases, and 6 bases had no gene match. The germline gives CDR1 LNHDA, CDR2 SQIVND (reference sequence). The CDR3 extends over 13 amino acids. This chain's CDR3 is CASSGQGREPQHF. CDR3 in DNA: TGTGCCAGTAGCGGACAGGGACGGGAGCCCCAGCATTTT. Variable domain in full (rest from reference TRBV19 and TRBJ1-5): DGGITQSPKYLFRKEGQNVTLSCEQNLNHDAMYWYRQDPGQGLRLIYYSQIVNDFQKGDIAEGYSVSREKKESFPLTVTSAQKNPTAFYLCASSGQGREPQHFGDGTRLSIL.

The chain combines TRBV18 with TRBJ1-5, with D hard to call. The CDR3 runs to 13 residues. Trimming removed 2 bases at V and 3 bases at J, with 5 bases between. CDR1 and CDR2 (germline): KGHSH, LQKENI. CDR3 loop: CASSPEINQPQHF. The CDR3 DNA sequence: TGTGCCAGCTCACCAGAGATCAATCAGCCCCAGCATTTT.

The V and J genes are TRBV10-3 and TRBJ2-5; 13 bases agree with TRBD2. Germline trimming cut 4 bases from V and 5 bases from J; bases unmatched to any gene: 4. The CDR3 totals 15 residues. Germline CDR1 ENHRY, CDR2 SYGVKD. CDR3 in amino acids: CAISGGLAGMETQYF. CDR3 coding DNA: TGTGCCATCAGTGGGGGACTAGCGGGAATGGAGACCCAGTACTTC.

This chain's CDR3 is CASSLTRGAYNEQFF. The CDR3 nucleotides read TGTGCCAGCAGCTTAACCCGGGGGGCCTACAATGAGCAGTTCTTC. The chain couples TRBV7-6 to TRBJ2-1, with TRBD2 matching over 7 bases. The CDR3 sequence is 15 residues long. Germline-derived CDR1 and CDR2 are SGHVS and FNYEAQ. Trimming removed 2 bases from V and 2 bases from J; junction bases left unmatched: 3.

The count of this clone is one. The chain couples TRBV28 to TRBJ1-5, with 10 bases fitting TRBD1. In germline, CDR1 is MDHEN, CDR2 SYDVKM. With 6 bases clipped from V and 5 bases from J, the junction kept 7 bases outside the gene matches. The length of the CDR3 is 15 residues. The DNA of the CDR3 is TGTGCCAGCAGCCCGGGACAGGGGAGATATCAGCCCCAGCATTTT. This codes for CASSPGQGRYQPQHF.

The chain has TRBV20-1 and TRBJ2-1; D possibly corresponds to TRBD2 (5 bases). The CDR3 contains 14 residues. Germline V lookup: CDR1 DFQATT, CDR2 SNEGSKA (reference sequence). V lost 3 bases to trimming and J lost 4 bases, with 13 bases between them. The CDR3 nucleotides read TGCAGTGCTAGTCCGCCTAGCAGATACAATGAGCAGTTCTTC. It is translated as CSASPPSRYNEQFF.

The CDR3 sequence is CASSAISTGSYEQYF. Here the CDR3 DNA reads TGTGCCAGCAGCGCCATCTCGACAGGATCCTACGAGCAGTACTTC. V and J are TRBV11-2 and TRBJ2-7; D may be TRBD1 (6 bases). Germline V CDR1 and CDR2: SGHAT, FQNNGV. Between the trimmed V and J ends, which lost 5 bases and 1 base, there was a span of 15 bases. This CDR3 region has 15 residues.